This entry features one T cell receptor (beta chain) sequence. Original handling: The assay estimated nucleated cells by amplifying reference gene primers. Clones were read by immunoSEQ multiplex PCR, and TCRdb kept only the in-frame ones, dropping some. For V, J and clone size, that table is used; D and trimming come from the DNA. The sample holds about 95,000 clones, around 81% seen once. These data originate in a study of blood T cell repertoires in COVID-19. Study-level background: The United States, Italy and Spain provided the acute and convalescent COVID-19 samples. From T cells, B-cell-depleted T cells, or PBMCs came the material, which was cDNA or gDNA.

The CDR3 is 15 amino acids. Germline V gene sequence: CDR1 SGDLS, CDR2 YYNGEE. Unmatched junction bases numbered 6, after V lost 3 bases and J lost 5 bases. Seattle's cohort entered during active infection and was followed longitudinally. This TCR derives from an elderly man with COVID-19, enrolled during active disease. Specimen: peripheral blood. The chain couples TRBV9 to TRBJ2-1, with TRBD1 identical over 9 bases. The CDR3 nucleotides are TGTGCCAGCAGCGCACGACAGGGGGTGAACAATGAGCAGTTCTTC. It translates to CASSARQGVNNEQFF.